Listed here is a single T cell receptor beta chain. This sample stems from a study of T cells in Graves' hyperthyroidism and ophthalmopathy. It was RNA transcripts that yielded the amplified TCR beta CDR3 regions. Initially, a first-round RT-PCR of the TCR CDR3 employed the HTBI primer set. TCRdb analysed the multiplex PCR reads with MiXCR anew, one entry per CDR3 protein. In the table there are a few hundred thousand distinct CDR3 sequences, around 14% of which are singletons. This TCR was recovered from a woman aged 25 to 39 with Graves' hyperthyroidism. The sample consisted of blood.

CDR3 coding DNA: TGCGCCAGCAGCCTCCTCCCGGGGGAAAAACTGTTTTTT. Amino acid sequence: CASSLLPGEKLFF. The V gene is TRBV5-1, the J gene TRBJ1-4; D gene ambiguous. CDR3 length equals 13 residues. V dropped 4 bases and J dropped 8 bases, with 12 bases sitting between them. CDR1 SGHRS and CDR2 YFSETQ come from the germline V gene.